This TCR beta chain was sequenced during a study of early T cells in non-severe SARS-CoV-2 infection. Notes on the study in general: Lookups in VDJdb leaned toward anti-spike CD8 responses and missed private and CD4 specificities.

Of note for this clonotype: What it binds is not known.

The CDR3 is 12 residues long. Trimming pared 6 bases from V and 1 base from J, leaving 5 bases between. Germline CDR1 and CDR2: MNHEY and SMNVEV (reference sequence). Each cDNA molecule carried a unique molecular identifier. TCRdb recomputed calls from the 5' RACE reads with MiXCR, one row per CDR3 protein. The sample lists tens of thousands of distinct CDR3 sequences, around 8.9% occurring once. The TCR comes from an adult who was a healthcare worker with PCR-confirmed SARS-CoV-2 infection or an uninfected control (not recorded which). The source material was whole blood. The gene calls are TRBV27 and TRBJ2-3; D remains unclear. The CDR3 protein is CASRTRTDTQYF. CDR3 nucleotides: TGTGCCAGCAGGACACGCACAGATACGCAGTATTTT.